The clone carrying this T cell receptor (beta chain) has at least ten counts. What it binds is unknown. These data come from a study of T cell repertoires in cytomegalovirus infection. V was pared by 5 bases and J by 0 bases, with 7 bases of the junction left unmatched. CDR3 size: 17 residues. Germline CDR1 is SGHTA and CDR2 is FQGNSA. Using its own MiXCR run on the reads, TCRdb lists one record per CDR3 protein. In the table there are about 130,000 distinct CDR3 sequences, about 24% of which are singletons. Sequenced sample: PBMCs, sequenced either directly or after in vitro stimulation (not recorded which). This chain connects TRBV7-2 to TRBJ1-5; 10 positions agree with TRBD1. This clonotype originated in a human donor in good health (CMV status not recorded). Some clones in this sample may be carry-over from other donors' samples. The CDR3 loop reads CASSPWGTGDSNQPQHF. CDR3 sequence (DNA): TGTGCCAGCAGCCCCTGGGGGACAGGGGATAGCAATCAGCCCCAGCATTTT.